This TCR beta chain is from a study of identical twins. The authors used template switching to add a universal primer site and gave cDNA unique molecular identifiers. TCRdb ran MiXCR on the 5' RACE reads and lists one entry per CDR3 protein. Of some 570,000 distinct CDR3 sequences detected, 20% to 25% appear once; the ten largest clones hold 0.45% to 0.5%. With respect to this clonotype: Its specificity is unknown.

Regarding the study as a whole: Partial confounding of zero-insertion analyses by invariant MAIT and iNKT cells was possible. The models systematically underestimated how much out-of-frame TCR alpha was shared in monozygotic twins. Abundant beta clonotypes from cord blood had fewer insertions, unlike memory repertoires, which showed none.

These data were likewise used in another study, on yellow fever vaccine responses in identical twins.

The clonotype originates from a woman between 18 and 30 years old in good health. Specimen: CD4+ T cells sorted from blood.

The CDR3 region has the DNA TGTGCCAGCAACATACTAGCGGGGGGTCAAGAGACCCAGTACTTC. Translated: CASNILAGGQETQYF. The rearrangement joins TRBV6-1 to TRBJ2-5, with 12 bases fitting TRBD2. J gave up 2 bases and V 7 bases, and 5 bases lay outside the gene matches. Germline values: CDR1 MNHNS, CDR2 SASEGT. The CDR3 length is 15 residues.